Below, one TCR beta chain is given with its context. The antigen is unknown. The data stem from a study of shared clonotypes between healthy human individuals. Regarding the study as a whole: Only a few donors were included, so the genetic and exposure-history diversity represented was limited. Clonotype sharing among donors was expected to depend on sequencing depth.

Unsorted samples used tens of millions of PBMCs for genomic DNA. The V segment lost 1 base and the J segment 6 bases; nucleotides outside the gene matches: 6. The germline V gene encodes CDR1 SGDLS and CDR2 YYNGEE. The CDR3 runs to 14 residues. Genomic DNA belonging to each subset was distributed in equal measure over several immunoSEQ plates. Profiling relied on immunoSEQ multiplex PCR, and the TCRdb table lists in-frame clones only, not all of them. Among about 490,000 clones listed, roughly 80% were seen once. The origin of this receptor is a woman aged 40 to 55 in good health. Some clones in this sample may be carry-over from other donors' samples. The sequencing sample was made of PBMCs. The chain links TRBV9 to TRBJ2-7, with 8 bases that match TRBD1. In DNA form, the CDR3 reads TGTGCCAGCAGCGTACAGGGGGCAGGGTCCGAGCAGTACTTC. It specifies CASSVQGAGSEQYF.